The following is a T cell receptor (beta chain) sequence with its context. What antigen it recognizes has not been identified. Base qualities are not at hand, and no much larger clone is one base apart. Collaborating institutions collected whole blood in K2EDTA tubes following their own protocols. For TCRbeta analysis, collaborator samples were shipped as frozen whole blood, as isolated PBMCs, or as DNA extracted from either sample type. The data are from a study of blood T cell repertoires in COVID-19 (dated by TCRdb to 2020 to 2021). Describing the broader study: Collaborator samples came from the United States, Italy and Spain and covered acute and convalescent phases of COVID-19. Samples were obtained from the ongoing ImmuneRACE study (first 160 participants) and from 1,254 subjects provided by 6 global collaborators. The repertoires were released in a freely available public database intended as a resource for research on the immune response to SARS-CoV-2. Where available, HLA class I and class II types were obtained from metadata supplied by the sample provider rather than from assay-based typing. The sample metadata nearly always contained a de-identified subject ID, COVID-19 status, age in years and sex. Deeply sampled blood TCRbeta repertoires from subjects exposed to, actively infected with, or recovered from COVID-19 were included in the dataset. The material from the prospective study consisted of cDNA or gDNA derived from T cells, B-cell-depleted T cells, or PBMCs.

The germline V gene (reference sequence) gives CDR1 as SGHNT and CDR2 as YYREEE. V and J lose 4 bases and 9 bases, and a span of 14 bases separates them. From the cysteine up to the phenylalanine, the CDR3 has a length of 13 residues. The DNA shown is the 39-base CDR3, in frame from base 1. The study at large found these results: The amount of clinical and demographic metadata varied by source and participant and was provided uncurated.

The immunoSEQ Assay, a bias-controlled multiplex PCR, was used to amplify TCRbeta CDR3 regions from genomic DNA. In the authors' own workflow: Nucleated cell counts per sample were estimated from amplification of reference gene primers within the assay. Sequence reads were collapsed and filtered to measure the absolute abundance of every unique TCRbeta CDR3 rearrangement. For each sample, productive Simpson clonality was calculated as the square root of Simpson's diversity index across productive rearrangements. The source is immuneACCESS, and TCRdb retained only in-frame sequences with V and J called. Part of the clones is not carried over; for the studies checked, unresolved V genes explain less than half of this, and the remainder is unexplained. Clone size and the V and J calls come from that table; the DNA yielded D and trimming. The sample contains 90,000 to 95,000 clones, just over 85% of them found a single time. 7% to 8.5% of the sample comes from the top ten.

The specimen sequenced was peripheral blood. Rearrangement joined TRBV5-4 to TRBJ2-1; TRBD2 is a weak D gene call, 5 bases matching. This receptor was taken from a woman aged 70-85 years with acute or convalescent COVID-19. The DNA sequence is given as TGTGCCAGCAGCCCTGAACTAGTGGGTGAGCAGTTCTTC. This is translated as CASSPELVGEQFF. Extended through the reference TRBV5-4 and TRBJ2-1 proteins, this CDR3 yields the full variable domain: ETGVTQSPTHLIKTRGQQVTLRCSSQSGHNTVSWYQQALGQGPQFIFQYYREEENGRGNFPPRFSGLQFPNYSSELNVNALELDDSALYLCASSPELVGEQFFGPGTRLTVL.